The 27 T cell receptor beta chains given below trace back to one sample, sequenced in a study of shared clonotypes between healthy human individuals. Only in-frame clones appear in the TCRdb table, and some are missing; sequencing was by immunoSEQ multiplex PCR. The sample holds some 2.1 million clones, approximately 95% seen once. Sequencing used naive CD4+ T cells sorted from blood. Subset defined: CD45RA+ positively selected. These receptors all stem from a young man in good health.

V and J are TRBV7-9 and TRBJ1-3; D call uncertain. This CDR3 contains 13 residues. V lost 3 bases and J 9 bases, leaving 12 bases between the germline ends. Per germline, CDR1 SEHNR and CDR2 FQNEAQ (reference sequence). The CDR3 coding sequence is TGTGCCAGCAGCTTCCGGGATATACTCACCATATATTTT. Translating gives CASSFRDILTIYF.

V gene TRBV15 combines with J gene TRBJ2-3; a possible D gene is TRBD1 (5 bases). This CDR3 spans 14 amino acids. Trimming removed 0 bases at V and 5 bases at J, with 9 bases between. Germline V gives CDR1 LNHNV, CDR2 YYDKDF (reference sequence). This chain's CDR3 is CATSRDRAEDTQYF. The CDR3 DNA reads TGTGCCACCAGCAGAGACAGGGCAGAAGATACGCAGTATTTT.

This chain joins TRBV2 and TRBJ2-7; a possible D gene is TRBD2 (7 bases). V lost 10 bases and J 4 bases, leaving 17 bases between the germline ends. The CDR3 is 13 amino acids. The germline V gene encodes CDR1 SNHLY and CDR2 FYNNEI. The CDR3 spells CATKGGLGYEQYF. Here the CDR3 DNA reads TGTGCCACCAAGGGGGGGCTGGGATACGAGCAGTACTTC.

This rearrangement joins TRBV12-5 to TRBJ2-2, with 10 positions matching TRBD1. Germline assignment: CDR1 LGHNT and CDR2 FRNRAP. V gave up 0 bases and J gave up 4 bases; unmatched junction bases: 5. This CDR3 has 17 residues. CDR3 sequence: CASGLVPGTGVTGELFF. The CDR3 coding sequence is TGTGCTAGTGGTTTGGTCCCCGGGACAGGGGTCACCGGGGAGCTGTTTTTT.

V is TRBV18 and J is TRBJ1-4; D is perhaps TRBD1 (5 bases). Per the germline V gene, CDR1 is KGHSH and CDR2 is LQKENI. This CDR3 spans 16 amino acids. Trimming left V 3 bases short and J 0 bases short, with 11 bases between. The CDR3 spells CASSPADTSTNEKLFF. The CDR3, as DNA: TGTGCCAGCTCACCCGCGGACACCTCAACTAATGAAAAACTGTTTTTT. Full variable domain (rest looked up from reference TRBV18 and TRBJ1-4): NAGVMQNPRHLVRRRGQEARLRCSPMKGHSHVYWYRQLPEEGLKFMVYLQKENIIDESGMPKERFSAEFPKEGPSILRIQQVVRGDSAAYFCASSPADTSTNEKLFFGSGTQLSVL.

The chain's CDR3 is CAWSAGTGNTGELFF. For the CDR3, the DNA is TGTGCCTGGAGTGCCGGGACAGGGAACACCGGGGAGCTGTTTTTT. V is TRBV30 and J is TRBJ2-2; 8 nucleotides align to TRBD1. CDR1 and CDR2 (germline): GTSNPN, SVGIG (reference sequence). Germline trimming cut 1 base from V and 1 base from J; bases unmatched to any gene: 2. This CDR3 has 15 residues.

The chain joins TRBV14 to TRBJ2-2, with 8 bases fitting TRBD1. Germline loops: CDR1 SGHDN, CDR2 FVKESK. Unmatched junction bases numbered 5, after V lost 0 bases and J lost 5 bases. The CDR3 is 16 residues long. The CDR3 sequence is CASSQEAGGWTGELFF. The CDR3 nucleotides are TGTGCCAGCAGCCAAGAGGCAGGGGGCTGGACCGGGGAGCTGTTTTTT.

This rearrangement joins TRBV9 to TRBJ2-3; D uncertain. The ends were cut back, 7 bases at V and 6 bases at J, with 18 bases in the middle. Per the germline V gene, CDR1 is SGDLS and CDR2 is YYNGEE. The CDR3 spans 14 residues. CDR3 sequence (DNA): TGTGCCAGCGGGCTAGGTGTGGATAGGGATACGCAGTATTTT. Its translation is CASGLGVDRDTQYF.

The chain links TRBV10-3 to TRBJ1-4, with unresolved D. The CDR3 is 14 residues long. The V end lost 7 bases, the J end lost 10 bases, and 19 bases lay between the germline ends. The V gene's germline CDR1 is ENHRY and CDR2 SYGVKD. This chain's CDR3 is CAIKDEGIQGKLFF. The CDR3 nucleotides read TGTGCCATCAAAGATGAGGGTATTCAAGGAAAACTGTTTTTT.

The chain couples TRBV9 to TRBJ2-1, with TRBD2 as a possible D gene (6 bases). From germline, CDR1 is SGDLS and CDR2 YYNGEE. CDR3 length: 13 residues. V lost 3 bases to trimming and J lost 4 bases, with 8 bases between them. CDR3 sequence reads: CASSGDWYNEQFF. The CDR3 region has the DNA TGTGCCAGCAGCGGGGACTGGTACAATGAGCAGTTCTTC.

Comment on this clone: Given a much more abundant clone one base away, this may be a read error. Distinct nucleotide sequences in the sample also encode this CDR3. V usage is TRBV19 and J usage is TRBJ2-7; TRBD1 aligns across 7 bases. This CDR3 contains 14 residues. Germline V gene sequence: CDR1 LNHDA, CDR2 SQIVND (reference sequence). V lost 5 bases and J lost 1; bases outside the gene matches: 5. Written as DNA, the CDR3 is TGTGCCAGTAGTCCACTGACAGGGTCCTACGAGCAGTACTTC. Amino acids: CASSPLTGSYEQYF.

CDR3 amino acids: CASSLGEAGGYGYTF. The DNA of the CDR3 is TGTGCCAGCAGCTTAGGGGAGGCAGGCGGGTATGGCTACACCTTC. The V gene is TRBV7-9, the J gene TRBJ1-2; D unclear. Per the germline V gene, CDR1 is SEHNR and CDR2 is FQNEAQ (reference sequence). The V and J ends lost 1 base and 5 bases respectively, with 14 bases between them. This CDR3 comprises 15 residues.

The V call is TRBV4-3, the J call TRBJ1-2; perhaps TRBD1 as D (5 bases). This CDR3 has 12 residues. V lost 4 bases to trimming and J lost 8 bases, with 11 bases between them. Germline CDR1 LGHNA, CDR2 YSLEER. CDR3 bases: TGCGCCAGCAGCCGGGGAGGGGTCGGCTACACCTTC. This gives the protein CASSRGGVGYTF.

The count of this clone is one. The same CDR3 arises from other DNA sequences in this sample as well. CDR3 nucleotides: TGTGCCAGCAGCTTAGCAGGGGAAAACTATGGCTACACCTTC. Translation gives CASSLAGENYGYTF. The rearrangement links TRBV7-2 to TRBJ1-2, with D possibly being TRBD1 (5 bases). Germline loops: CDR1 SGHTA, CDR2 FQGNSA. V lost 0 bases to trimming and J lost 2 bases, with 7 bases between them. CDR3 length: 14 amino acids.

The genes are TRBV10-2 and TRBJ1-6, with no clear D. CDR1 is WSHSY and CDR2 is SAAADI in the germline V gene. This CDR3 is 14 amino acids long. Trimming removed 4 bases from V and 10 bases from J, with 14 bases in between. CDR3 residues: CASSVKGSDSPLHF. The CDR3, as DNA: TGCGCCAGCAGTGTCAAGGGTTCGGACTCACCCCTCCACTTT.

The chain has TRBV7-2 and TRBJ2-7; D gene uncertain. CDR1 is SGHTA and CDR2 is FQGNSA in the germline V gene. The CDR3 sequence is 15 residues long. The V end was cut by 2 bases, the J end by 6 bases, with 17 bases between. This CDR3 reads CASSLHGGHNGEQYF. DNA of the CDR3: TGTGCCAGCAGCTTACATGGCGGCCATAACGGCGAGCAGTACTTC.

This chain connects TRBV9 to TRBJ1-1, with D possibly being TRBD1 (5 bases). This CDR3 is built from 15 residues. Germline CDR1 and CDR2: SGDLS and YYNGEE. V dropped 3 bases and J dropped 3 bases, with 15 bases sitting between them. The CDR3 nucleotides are TGTGCCAGCAGCGACCGCCCCGGGGGGTACACTGAAGCTTTCTTT. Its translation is CASSDRPGGYTEAFF.

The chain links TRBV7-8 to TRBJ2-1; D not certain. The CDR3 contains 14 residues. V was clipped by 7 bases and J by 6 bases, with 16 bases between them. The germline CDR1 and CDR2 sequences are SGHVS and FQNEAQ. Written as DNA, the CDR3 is TGTGCCAGCATCGGTAGCACTATACCCAATGAGCAGTTCTTC. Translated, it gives CASIGSTIPNEQFF.

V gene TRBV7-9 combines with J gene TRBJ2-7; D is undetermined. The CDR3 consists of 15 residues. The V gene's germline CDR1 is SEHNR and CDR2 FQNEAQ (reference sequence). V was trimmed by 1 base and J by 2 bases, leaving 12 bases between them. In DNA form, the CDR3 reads TGTGCCAGCAGCTTAGGCTGGGCCAATACCTACGAGCAGTACTTC. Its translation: CASSLGWANTYEQYF.

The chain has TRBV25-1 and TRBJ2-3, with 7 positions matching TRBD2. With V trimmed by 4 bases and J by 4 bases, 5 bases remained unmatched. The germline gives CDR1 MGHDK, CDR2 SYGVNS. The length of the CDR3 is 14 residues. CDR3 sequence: CASSGDSGADTQYF. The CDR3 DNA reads TGTGCCAGCAGTGGCGACAGCGGGGCAGATACGCAGTATTTT. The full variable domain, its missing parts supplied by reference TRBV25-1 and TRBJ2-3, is EADIYQTPRYLVIGTGKKITLECSQTMGHDKMYWYQQDPGMELHLIHYSYGVNSTEKGDLSSESTVSRIRTEHFPLTLESARPSHTSQYLCASSGDSGADTQYFGPGTRLTVL.

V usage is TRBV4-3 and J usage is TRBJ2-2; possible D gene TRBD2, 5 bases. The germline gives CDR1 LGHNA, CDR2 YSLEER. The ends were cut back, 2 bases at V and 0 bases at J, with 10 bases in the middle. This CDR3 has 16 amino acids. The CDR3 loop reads CASSQPSGANTGELFF. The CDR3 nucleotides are TGCGCCAGCAGCCAACCCAGCGGTGCGAACACCGGGGAGCTGTTTTTT.

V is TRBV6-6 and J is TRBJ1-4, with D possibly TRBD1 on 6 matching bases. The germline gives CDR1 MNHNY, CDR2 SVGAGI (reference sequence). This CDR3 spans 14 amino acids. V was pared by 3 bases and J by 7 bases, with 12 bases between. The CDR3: CASSYAQGGEKLFF. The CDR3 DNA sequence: TGTGCCAGCAGTTATGCCCAAGGGGGTGAAAAACTGTTTTTT.

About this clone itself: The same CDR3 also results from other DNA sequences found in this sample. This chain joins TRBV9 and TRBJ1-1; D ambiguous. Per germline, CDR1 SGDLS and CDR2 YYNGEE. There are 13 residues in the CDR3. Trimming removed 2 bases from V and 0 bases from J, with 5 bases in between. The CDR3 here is CASSVRVNTEAFF. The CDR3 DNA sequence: TGTGCCAGCAGCGTGCGGGTGAACACTGAAGCTTTCTTT.

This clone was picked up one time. For the CDR3, the DNA is TGTGCCAGCACCTGGGCGGACTACAATGAGCAGTTCTTC. It yields the protein CASTWADYNEQFF. This chain uses TRBV2 with TRBJ2-1; D not resolved. The ends were cut back, 7 bases at V and 3 bases at J, with 10 bases in the middle. CDR3 length: 13 amino acids. Per germline, CDR1 SNHLY and CDR2 FYNNEI.

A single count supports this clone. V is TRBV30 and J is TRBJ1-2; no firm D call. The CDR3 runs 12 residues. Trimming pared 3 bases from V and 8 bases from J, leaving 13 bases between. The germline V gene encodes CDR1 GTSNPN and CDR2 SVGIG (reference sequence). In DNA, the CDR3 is TGTGCCTGGAGCGGCGGCCTCCGGGGCTACACCTTC. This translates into CAWSGGLRGYTF.

This chain's CDR3 is CASSQDRVGNTIYF. CDR3 DNA sequence: TGTGCCAGCAGCCAAGACAGGGTTGGAAACACCATATATTTT. The chain combines TRBV11-2 with TRBJ1-3; 7 positions agree with TRBD1. The CDR3 consists of 14 residues. The trim removed 5 bases at V and 3 bases at J, leaving 4 bases unmatched. Per the germline V gene, CDR1 is SGHAT and CDR2 is FQNNGV.

The CDR3 loop is CASSPSTGPSYEQYF. The CDR3 coding sequence is TGTGCCAGTAGCCCAAGTACAGGGCCCTCCTACGAGCAGTACTTC. The chain couples TRBV19 to TRBJ2-7; TRBD1 might be the D (6 bases). The CDR3 loop spans 15 amino acids. V was clipped by 6 bases and J by 0 bases, with 15 bases between them. The germline CDR1 and CDR2 sequences are LNHDA and SQIVND (reference sequence).